This T cell receptor (beta chain) appears in the sequencing data of a study of T cell responses to AZD1222 COVID-19 vaccine. Study-level results: Just a handful of AZD1222 recipients tested seropositive at baseline.

As to this clone: Its matching antigen is unknown.

Germline V gene sequence: CDR1 SGDLS, CDR2 YYNGEE. CDR3 length equals 14 residues. The J segment lost 6 bases and the V segment lost 3 bases, leaving 6 bases of the junction unmatched. The data were produced by immunoSEQ multiplex PCR, yet TCRdb's version contains in-frame clones alone and is incomplete. The sample includes around 140,000 clones, roughly 90% seen only once; the top ten take approximately 1.8%. V and J are TRBV9 and TRBJ2-1, with 7 bases identical to TRBD2. Source: peripheral blood, taken 28 days after the second AZD1222 dose. The receptor was isolated from an adult who received the AZD1222 COVID-19 vaccine. The CDR3 reads CASSAGGGFNEQFF. As DNA, the CDR3 is TGTGCCAGCAGCGCTGGGGGGGGGTTCAATGAGCAGTTCTTC. Together with reference TRBV9 and TRBJ2-1, the CDR3 gives the full variable domain: DSGVTQTPKHLITATGQRVTLRCSPRSGDLSVYWYQQSLDQGLQFLIQYYNGEERAKGNILERFSAQQFPDLHSELNLSSLELGDSALYFCASSAGGGFNEQFFGPGTRLTVL.